These 8 T cell receptor beta chains share one sample of origin, sequenced in a study of spatial heterogeneity in lung cancer. TCRdb re-analysed the 5' RACE reads in MiXCR, keeping a single row per CDR3 protein. The sample carries about 94,000 distinct CDR3 sequences, roughly a fifth recorded once. The time point: blood at routine non-recurrence follow-up after resection. The source material was PBMCs, sampled at follow-up. The receptors here all came from a male donor with early-stage non-small cell lung cancer.

This clonotype was found a few times. The CDR3 nucleotides are TGCGCCAGCAGCTTGATGGTAGGGACTAACTATGGCTACACCTTC. Its protein is CASSLMVGTNYGYTF. The gene calls are TRBV5-1 and TRBJ1-2; D unclear. Trimming left V 1 base short and J 0 bases short, with 10 bases between. The CDR3 contains 15 residues. Germline CDR1 is SGHRS and CDR2 is YFSETQ.

V usage is TRBV12-3 or TRBV12-4 and J usage is TRBJ1-1; 7 bases match TRBD1. V lost 5 bases to trimming and J lost 1 base; unmatched junction nucleotides: 4. The CDR3 extends over 14 amino acids. DNA for the CDR3: TGTGCCAGCAGTGTCTACAGGGGGAACACTGAAGCTTTCTTT. Its translation is CASSVYRGNTEAFF.

This clonotype was counted a few times. The J gene is TRBJ1-5, the V gene TRBV12-3 or TRBV12-4; D ambiguous. V was shortened by 4 bases and J by 0 bases, with 10 bases between the two germline ends. The CDR3 totals 15 residues. The CDR3 region has the DNA TGTGCCAGCAGTTCCCGCTGGAATAGCAATCAGCCCCAGCATTTT. This encodes CASSSRWNSNQPQHF.

This sequence joins TRBV7-6 and TRBJ2-3; tentatively, D is TRBD2 (6 bases). The V gene's germline CDR1 is SGHVS and CDR2 FNYEAQ. The CDR3 loop spans 17 amino acids. Trimming removed 1 base from V and 0 bases from J, with 14 bases in between. CDR3 loop: CASSLDGGIRSTDTQYF. For the CDR3, the DNA is TGTGCCAGCAGCTTAGACGGGGGTATCAGAAGCACAGATACGCAGTATTTT.

The chain joins TRBV19 to TRBJ2-5; a weak D match, TRBD2 (6 bases). Trimming stripped 3 bases from V and 0 bases from J, with 8 bases between. This CDR3 has 14 amino acids. From germline, CDR1 is LNHDA and CDR2 SQIVND (reference sequence). The DNA of the CDR3 is TGTGCCAGTAGTATGCGGGGATACCAAGAGACCCAGTACTTC. Protein product: CASSMRGYQETQYF.

CDR3 sequence reads: CASSLRGLPGQFF. Written as DNA, the CDR3 is TGTGCCAGCAGCTTGCGGGGCCTACCAGGGCAGTTCTTC. V and J are TRBV11-3 and TRBJ2-1, with D maybe TRBD2 (6 bases). Per germline, CDR1 SGHNT and CDR2 YENEEA. There are 13 residues in the CDR3. Trimming removed 3 bases from V and 12 bases from J, with 15 bases in between.

This clonotype has more than one count but fewer than ten. This chain uses TRBV20-1 with TRBJ1-5; 7 nucleotides align to TRBD1. The CDR3 length is 15 residues. The trim removed 2 bases at V and 1 base at J, leaving 5 bases unmatched. From germline, CDR1 is DFQATT and CDR2 SNEGSKA (reference sequence). For the CDR3, the DNA is TGCAGTGCTAGATCCGGGACAGCGAGCAATCAGCCCCAGCATTTT. Amino acid sequence: CSARSGTASNQPQHF.

V is TRBV20-1 and J is TRBJ2-1; no reliable D call. This CDR3 spans 12 amino acids. CDR1 DFQATT and CDR2 SNEGSKA come from the germline V gene (reference sequence). V was cut by 3 bases and J by 8 bases, with 11 bases left in between. The CDR3, as DNA: TGCAGTGCTAGCGGGCCTACGGATGAGCAGTTCTTC. Protein: CSASGPTDEQFF.